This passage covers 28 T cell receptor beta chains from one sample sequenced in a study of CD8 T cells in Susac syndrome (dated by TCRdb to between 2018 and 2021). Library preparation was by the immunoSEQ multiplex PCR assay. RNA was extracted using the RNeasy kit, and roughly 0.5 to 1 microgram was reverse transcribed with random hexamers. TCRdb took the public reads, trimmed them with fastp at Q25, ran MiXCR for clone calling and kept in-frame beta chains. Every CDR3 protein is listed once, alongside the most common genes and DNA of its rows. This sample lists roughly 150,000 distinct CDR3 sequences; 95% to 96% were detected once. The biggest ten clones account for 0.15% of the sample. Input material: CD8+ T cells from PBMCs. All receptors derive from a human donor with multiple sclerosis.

The chain's CDR3 is CASSIDNSPLHF. DNA of the CDR3: TGTGCCAGCAGCATAGATAATTCACCCCTCCACTTT. This chain links TRBV5-4 with TRBJ1-6, with D uncertain. This CDR3 has 12 residues. Trimming stripped 4 bases from V and 5 bases from J, with 4 bases between. Looked up from germline, CDR1 is SGHNT and CDR2 is YYREEE (reference sequence).

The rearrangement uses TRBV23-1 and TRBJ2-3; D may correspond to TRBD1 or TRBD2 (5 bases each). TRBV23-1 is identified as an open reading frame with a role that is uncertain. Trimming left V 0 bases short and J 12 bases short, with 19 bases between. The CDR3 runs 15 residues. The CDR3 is CASSQSTVKWDPQYF. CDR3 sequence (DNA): TGCGCCAGCAGTCAATCGACAGTTAAATGGGACCCACAGTATTTT.

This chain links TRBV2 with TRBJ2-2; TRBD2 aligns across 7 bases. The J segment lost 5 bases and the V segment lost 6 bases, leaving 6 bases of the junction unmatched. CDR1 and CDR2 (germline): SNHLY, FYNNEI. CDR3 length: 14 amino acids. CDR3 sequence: CASRAGPRTGELFF. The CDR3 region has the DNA TGTGCCAGCAGAGCGGGACCGAGGACCGGGGAGCTGTTTTTT.

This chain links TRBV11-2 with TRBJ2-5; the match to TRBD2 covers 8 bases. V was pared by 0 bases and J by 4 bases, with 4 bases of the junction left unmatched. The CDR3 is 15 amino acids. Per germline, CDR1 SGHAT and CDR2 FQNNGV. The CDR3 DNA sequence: TGTGCCAGCAGCTTAGATATCGGGGGGGGAGAGACCCAGTACTTC. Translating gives CASSLDIGGGETQYF.

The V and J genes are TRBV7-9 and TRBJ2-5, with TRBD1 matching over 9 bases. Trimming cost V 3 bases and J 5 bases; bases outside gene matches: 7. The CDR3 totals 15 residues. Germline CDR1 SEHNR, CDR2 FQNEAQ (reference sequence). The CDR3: CASSFFGTGSETQYF. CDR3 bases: TGTGCCAGCAGCTTTTTTGGGACAGGGAGTGAGACCCAGTACTTC.

The CDR3 protein is CATSRDSGTASYEQYF. The CDR3 region has the DNA TGTGCCACCAGCAGAGATTCCGGGACAGCGTCCTACGAGCAGTACTTC. J is TRBJ2-7 and V is TRBV15, with 7 bases identical to TRBD1. In germline, CDR1 is LNHNV, CDR2 YYDKDF (reference sequence). The CDR3 covers 16 residues. V lost 0 bases to trimming and J lost 1 base; unmatched junction nucleotides: 6.

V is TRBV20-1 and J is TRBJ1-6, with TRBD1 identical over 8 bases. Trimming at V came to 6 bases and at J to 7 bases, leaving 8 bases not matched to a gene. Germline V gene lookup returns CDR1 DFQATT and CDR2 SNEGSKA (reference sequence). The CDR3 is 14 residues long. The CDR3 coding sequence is TGCAGTGCACTGATGGACAGGGTCAATTCACCCCTCCACTTT. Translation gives CSALMDRVNSPLHF.

The CDR3 spells CAWSGWGDQPQHF. The CDR3 DNA is TGTGCCTGGAGTGGCTGGGGGGATCAGCCCCAGCATTTT. The chain has TRBV30 and TRBJ1-5; D may be TRBD1 (5 bases). The CDR3 runs to 13 residues. The V and J ends lost 1 base and 5 bases respectively, with 9 bases between them. Germline V gene sequence: CDR1 GTSNPN, CDR2 SVGIG (reference sequence).

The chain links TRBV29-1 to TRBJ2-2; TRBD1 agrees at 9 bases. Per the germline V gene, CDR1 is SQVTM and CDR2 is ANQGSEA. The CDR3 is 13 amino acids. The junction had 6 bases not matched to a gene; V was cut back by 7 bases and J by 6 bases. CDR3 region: CSDSRDRAGELFF. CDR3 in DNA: TGCAGCGATTCCCGGGACAGGGCCGGGGAGCTGTTTTTT.

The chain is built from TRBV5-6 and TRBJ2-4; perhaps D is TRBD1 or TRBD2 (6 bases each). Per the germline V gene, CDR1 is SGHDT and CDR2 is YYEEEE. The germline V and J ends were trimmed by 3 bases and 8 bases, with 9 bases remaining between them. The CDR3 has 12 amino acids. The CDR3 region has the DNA TGTGCCAGCAGCTGGGGGGCTGACATTCAGTACTTC. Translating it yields CASSWGADIQYF.

The CDR3 here is CASSPGMDPQETQYF. CDR3 DNA: TGTGCCAGCAGTCCCGGAATGGATCCTCAAGAGACCCAGTACTTC. The chain combines TRBV12-3 or TRBV12-4 with TRBJ2-5; unclear D gene. This CDR3 is built from 15 residues. The germline V and J ends were trimmed by 5 bases and 2 bases, with 15 bases remaining between them.

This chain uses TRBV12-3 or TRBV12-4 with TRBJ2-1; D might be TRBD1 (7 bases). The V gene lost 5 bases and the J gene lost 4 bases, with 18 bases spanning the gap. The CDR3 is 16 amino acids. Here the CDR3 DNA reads TGTGCCAGCAGTACCGCCCAGGGGGGTAAATACAATGAGCAGTTCTTC. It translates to CASSTAQGGKYNEQFF.

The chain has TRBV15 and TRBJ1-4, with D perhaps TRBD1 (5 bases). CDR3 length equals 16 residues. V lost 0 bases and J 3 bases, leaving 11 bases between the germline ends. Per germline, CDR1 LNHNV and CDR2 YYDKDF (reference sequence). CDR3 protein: CATSRDDRGANEKLFF. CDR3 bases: TGTGCCACCAGCAGAGATGATAGGGGAGCTAATGAAAAACTGTTTTTT.

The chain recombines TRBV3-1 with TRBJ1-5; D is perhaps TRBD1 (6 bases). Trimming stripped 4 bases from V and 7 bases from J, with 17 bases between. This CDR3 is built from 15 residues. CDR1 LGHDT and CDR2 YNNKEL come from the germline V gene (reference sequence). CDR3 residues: CASSLSGGAGQPQHF. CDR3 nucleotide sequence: TGTGCCAGCAGCCTCAGCGGGGGGGCAGGACAGCCCCAGCATTTT.

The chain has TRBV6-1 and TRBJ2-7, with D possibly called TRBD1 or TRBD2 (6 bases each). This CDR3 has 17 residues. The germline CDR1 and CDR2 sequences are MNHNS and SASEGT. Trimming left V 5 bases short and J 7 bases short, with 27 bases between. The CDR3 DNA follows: TGTGCCAGCAGTCTCTTCGGGGAGGACAGCGATCGTGGGGAGCAGTACGTC. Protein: CASSLFGEDSDRGEQYV.

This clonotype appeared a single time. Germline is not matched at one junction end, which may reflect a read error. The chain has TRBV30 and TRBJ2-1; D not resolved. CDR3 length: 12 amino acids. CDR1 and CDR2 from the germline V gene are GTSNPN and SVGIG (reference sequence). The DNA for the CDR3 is TGTGCCTGGAGTGTAACTTACAATGAGCAGTCCTTC. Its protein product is CAWSVTYNEQSF.

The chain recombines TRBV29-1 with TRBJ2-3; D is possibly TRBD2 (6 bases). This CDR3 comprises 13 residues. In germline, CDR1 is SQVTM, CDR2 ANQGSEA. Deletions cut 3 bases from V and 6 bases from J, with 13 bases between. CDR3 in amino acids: CSVEGLRGDTQYF. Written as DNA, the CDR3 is TGCAGCGTTGAGGGGCTCCGGGGGGATACGCAGTATTTT.

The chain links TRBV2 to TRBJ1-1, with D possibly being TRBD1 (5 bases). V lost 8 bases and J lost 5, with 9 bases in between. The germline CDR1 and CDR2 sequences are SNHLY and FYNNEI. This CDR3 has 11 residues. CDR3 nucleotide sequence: TGTGCCAGCCACGAGGGGACTGAAGCTTTCTTT. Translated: CASHEGTEAFF.

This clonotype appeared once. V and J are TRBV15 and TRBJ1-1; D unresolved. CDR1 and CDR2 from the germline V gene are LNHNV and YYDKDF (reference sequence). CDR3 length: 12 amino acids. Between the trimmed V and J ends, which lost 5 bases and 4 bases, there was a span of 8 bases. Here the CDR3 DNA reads TGTGCCACCAGCGCATTAGCCACTGAAGCTTTCTTT. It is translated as CATSALATEAFF. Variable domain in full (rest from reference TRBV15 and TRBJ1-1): DAMVIQNPRYQVTQFGKPVTLSCSQTLNHNVMYWYQQKSSQAPKLLFHYYDKDFNNEADTPDNFQSRRPNTSFCFLDIRSPGLGDTAMYLCATSALATEAFFGQGTRLTVV.

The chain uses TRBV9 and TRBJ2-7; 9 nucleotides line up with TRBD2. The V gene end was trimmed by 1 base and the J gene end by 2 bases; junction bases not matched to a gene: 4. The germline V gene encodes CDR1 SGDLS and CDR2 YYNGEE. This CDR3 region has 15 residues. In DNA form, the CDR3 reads TGTGCCAGCAGCGTAAGAGCGGGGGGTACCTACGAGCAGTACTTC. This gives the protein CASSVRAGGTYEQYF.

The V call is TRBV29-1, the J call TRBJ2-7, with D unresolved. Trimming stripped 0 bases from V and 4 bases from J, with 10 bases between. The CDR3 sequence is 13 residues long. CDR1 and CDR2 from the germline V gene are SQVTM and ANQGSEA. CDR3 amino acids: CSVEDQESYEQYV. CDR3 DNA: TGCAGCGTTGAAGATCAGGAGAGTTACGAGCAGTACGTC.

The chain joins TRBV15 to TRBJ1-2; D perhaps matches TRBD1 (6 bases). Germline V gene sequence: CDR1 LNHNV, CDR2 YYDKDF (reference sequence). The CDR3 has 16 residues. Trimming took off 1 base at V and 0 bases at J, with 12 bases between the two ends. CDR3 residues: CATSRGTAAPNYGYTF. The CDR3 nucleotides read TGTGCCACCAGCAGAGGGACAGCAGCTCCTAACTATGGCTACACCTTC.

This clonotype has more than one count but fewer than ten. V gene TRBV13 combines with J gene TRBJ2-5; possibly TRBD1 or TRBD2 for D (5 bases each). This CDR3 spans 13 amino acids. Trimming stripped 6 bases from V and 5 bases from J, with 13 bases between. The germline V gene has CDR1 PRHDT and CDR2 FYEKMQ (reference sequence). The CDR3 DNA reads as TGTGCCAGCAGTCTGGGGGTAGGGGAGACCCAGTACTTC. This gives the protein CASSLGVGETQYF. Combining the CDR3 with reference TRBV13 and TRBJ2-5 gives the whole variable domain AAGVIQSPRHLIKEKRETATLKCYPIPRHDTVYWYQQGPGQDPQFLISFYEKMQSDKGSIPDRFSAQQFSDYHSELNMSSLELGDSALYFCASSLGVGETQYFGPGTRLLVL.

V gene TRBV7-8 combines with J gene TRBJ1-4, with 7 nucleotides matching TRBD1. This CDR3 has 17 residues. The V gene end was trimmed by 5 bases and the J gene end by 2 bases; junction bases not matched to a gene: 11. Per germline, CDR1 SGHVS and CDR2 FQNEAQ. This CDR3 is CASSRDDRERTNEKLFF. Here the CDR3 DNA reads TGTGCCAGCAGCAGGGACGACAGGGAACGGACTAATGAAAAACTGTTTTTT.

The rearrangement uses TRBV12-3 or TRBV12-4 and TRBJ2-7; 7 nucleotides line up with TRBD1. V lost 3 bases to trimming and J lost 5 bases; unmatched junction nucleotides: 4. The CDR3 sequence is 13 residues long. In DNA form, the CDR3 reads TGTGCCAGCAGTTTGACAGGGACCGACGAGCAGTACGTC. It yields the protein CASSLTGTDEQYV.

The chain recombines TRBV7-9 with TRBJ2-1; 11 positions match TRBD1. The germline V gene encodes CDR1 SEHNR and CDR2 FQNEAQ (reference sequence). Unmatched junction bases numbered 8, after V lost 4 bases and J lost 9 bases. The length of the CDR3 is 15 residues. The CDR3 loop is CASSSTGQGDLEQFF. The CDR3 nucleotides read TGTGCCAGCAGCTCCACGGGACAGGGGGATCTTGAGCAGTTCTTC.

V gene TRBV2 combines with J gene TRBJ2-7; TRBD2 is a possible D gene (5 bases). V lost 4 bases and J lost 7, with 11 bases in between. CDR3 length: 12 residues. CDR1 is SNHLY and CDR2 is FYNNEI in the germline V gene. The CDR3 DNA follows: TGTGCCAGCAGTGGGCTAGCATGGGAGCAGTACTTC. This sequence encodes CASSGLAWEQYF.

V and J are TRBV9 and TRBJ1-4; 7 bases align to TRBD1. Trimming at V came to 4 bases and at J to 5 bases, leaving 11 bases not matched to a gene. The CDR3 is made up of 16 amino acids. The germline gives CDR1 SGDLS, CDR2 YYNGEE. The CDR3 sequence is CASSTKPGQKNEKLFF. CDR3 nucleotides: TGTGCCAGCAGCACAAAACCGGGACAGAAGAATGAAAAACTGTTTTTT.